This entry lists 8 T cell receptor beta chains sequenced from one sample in a study of beta chain features in type 1 diabetes. General study findings and limits: TCRB CDR3s were moderately but significantly shorter in Type 1 diabetes patients in all four CD4+ subsets.

Expressed TCRB transcripts got sequenced, as all isolated RNA was reverse transcribed. Generated by immunoSEQ multiplex PCR, the TCRdb table keeps only in-frame clones and is missing some. The data hold more than 300,000 clones, with 10% to 15% observed a single time. The antigens of these receptors remain unknown. The sample taken for sequencing was naive CD4+ T cells from blood. The receptors were sampled from a woman aged 18-35 years with type 1 diabetes.

This clone was recorded once. The chain links TRBV30 to TRBJ1-3, with a weak D call TRBD1 (5 bases). Germline V CDR1 and CDR2: GTSNPN, SVGIG (reference sequence). The CDR3 extends over 15 amino acids. Trimming pared 4 bases from V and 2 bases from J, leaving 15 bases between. CDR3 in amino acids: CAWTMSGGPGNTIYF. The CDR3 DNA follows: TGTGCCTGGACAATGTCCGGGGGACCTGGAAACACCATATATTTT. Filled out from reference TRBV30 and TRBJ1-3, the complete variable domain reads SQTIHQWPATLVQPVGSPLSLECTVEGTSNPNLYWYRQAAGRGLQLLFYSVGIGQISSEVPQNLSASRPQDRQFILSSKKLLLSDSGFYLCAWTMSGGPGNTIYFGEGSWLTVV.

This clone was detected a few times. V is TRBV5-4 and J is TRBJ2-1; the match to TRBD2 covers 10 bases. Trimming at V came to 4 bases and at J to 5 bases, leaving 9 bases not matched to a gene. This CDR3 is 16 amino acids long. Germline CDR1 is SGHNT and CDR2 is YYREEE (reference sequence). The CDR3 nucleotides read TGTGCCAGCAGCCCCCCCCGGAGCGGGAGGGACAATGAGCAGTTCTTC. This translates into CASSPPRSGRDNEQFF. Variable domain in full (rest from reference TRBV5-4 and TRBJ2-1): ETGVTQSPTHLIKTRGQQVTLRCSSQSGHNTVSWYQQALGQGPQFIFQYYREEENGRGNFPPRFSGLQFPNYSSELNVNALELDDSALYLCASSPPRSGRDNEQFFGPGTRLTVL.

This clone was observed a handful of times. The chain uses TRBV12-5 and TRBJ2-3; no reliable D call. Trimming stripped 7 bases from V and 6 bases from J, with 17 bases between. CDR1 is LGHNT, CDR2 FRNRAP, per germline. The CDR3 loop spans 14 amino acids. The CDR3 region is CASALNPIVDTQYF. CDR3 coding DNA: TGTGCTAGTGCCCTCAACCCTATTGTCGATACGCAGTATTTT.

This clone has a handful of counts. The chain has TRBV2 and TRBJ2-1, with 11 nucleotides matching TRBD2. The junction had 16 bases not matched to a gene; V was cut back by 8 bases and J by 1 base. The V gene's germline CDR1 is SNHLY and CDR2 FYNNEI. The CDR3 length is 19 residues. CDR3 DNA: TGTGCCAGCCGGGCCGACGGGCGGGTAGCGGGAGGGTCCTACAATGAGCAGTTCTTC. Protein sequence: CASRADGRVAGGSYNEQFF. Variable domain in full (rest from reference TRBV2 and TRBJ2-1): EPEVTQTPSHQVTQMGQEVILRCVPISNHLYFYWYRQILGQKVEFLVSFYNNEISEKSEIFDDQFSVERPDGSNFTLKIRSTKLEDSAMYFCASRADGRVAGGSYNEQFFGPGTRLTVL.

The rearrangement joins TRBV28 to TRBJ2-4; 8 nucleotides match TRBD2. V dropped 8 bases and J dropped 8; count of bases not matched to a gene: 8. The CDR3 totals 13 residues. CDR1 and CDR2 from the germline V gene are MDHEN and SYDVKM. The DNA of the CDR3 is TGTGCCAGCCACGGGAGGGTTTCGGACATTCAGTACTTC. Residues: CASHGRVSDIQYF.

This clone was found a few times. J is TRBJ2-1 and V is TRBV5-1; 7 bases agree with TRBD2. Germline CDR1 and CDR2: SGHRS and YFSETQ. This CDR3 contains 17 residues. V lost 4 bases to trimming and J lost 5 bases; unmatched junction nucleotides: 15. The CDR3 protein is CASSLTLTSRQDNEQFF. As DNA, the CDR3 is TGCGCCAGCAGCCTGACATTGACTAGCCGGCAGGACAATGAGCAGTTCTTC.

V usage is TRBV5-1 and J usage is TRBJ2-1; TRBD2 matches at 7 bases. Germline V lookup: CDR1 SGHRS, CDR2 YFSETQ. J was trimmed by 0 bases and V by 4 bases; bases with no gene match: 4. This CDR3 contains 15 residues. CDR3 sequence reads: CASSEAGPSYNEQFF. The CDR3 bases are TGCGCCAGCAGCGAAGCGGGACCCTCCTACAATGAGCAGTTCTTC. The complete variable domain, with remaining parts taken from reference TRBV5-1 and TRBJ2-1, reads KAGVTQTPRYLIKTRGQQVTLSCSPISGHRSVSWYQQTPGQGLQFLFEYFSETQRNKGNFPGRFSGRQFSNSRSEMNVSTLELGDSALYLCASSEAGPSYNEQFFGPGTRLTVL.

This clone was seen a few times. It is unclear where the CDR3 begins or ends on the DNA, so no DNA is shown, and the CDR3 is as TCRdb lists it. The chain joins TRBV29-1 to TRBJ2-3; TRBD2, the D gene given by the table, was not confirmed from the DNA. Germline V gene sequence: CDR1 SQVTM, CDR2 ANQGSEA. The CDR3 adds up to 12 amino acids, both ends counted. CDR3 loop: CSVRFGGDTQYF.